A single sample is the source of the 10 T cell receptor beta chains below, sequenced in a study of blood T cell repertoires in COVID-19. Clones were sequenced by immunoSEQ multiplex PCR, and TCRdb holds only the in-frame ones, with some missing. The sample carries under 300,000 clones, more than 80% recorded once. Sequences were obtained from peripheral blood. All receptors derive from a woman aged 25 to 39 with active or convalescent COVID-19.

As regards this clone: This sample includes further DNA sequences coding for the same CDR3. The rearrangement uses TRBV5-1 and TRBJ2-3, with TRBD1 matching 11 bases. From germline, CDR1 is SGHRS and CDR2 YFSETQ. This CDR3 has 18 residues. The trim removed 4 bases at V and 2 bases at J, leaving 12 bases unmatched. This chain's CDR3 is CASSTGEGTGGFTDTQYF. CDR3 sequence (DNA): TGCGCCAGCAGCACCGGGGAGGGGACAGGGGGTTTCACAGATACGCAGTATTTT.

The sample holds a few counts of this clone. This rearrangement joins TRBV7-6 to TRBJ1-3; D is unclear. CDR3 size: 15 residues. V dropped 5 bases and J dropped 0 bases, with 11 bases sitting between them. The V gene's germline CDR1 is SGHVS and CDR2 FNYEAQ. The DNA of the CDR3 is TGTGCCAGCAGCCCTACAGAGCACTCTGGAAACACCATATATTTT. Translation gives CASSPTEHSGNTIYF.

The rearrangement uses TRBV7-9 and TRBJ2-7, with TRBD2 as a possible D gene (5 bases). Per germline, CDR1 SEHNR and CDR2 FQNEAQ (reference sequence). Trimming left V 4 bases short and J 5 bases short, with 15 bases between. The CDR3 is made up of 14 amino acids. The CDR3 here is CASSSGDLTHEQYF. The CDR3, as DNA: TGTGCCAGCAGCTCCGGGGATCTAACCCACGAGCAGTACTTC.

A note on this clone: Germline and junction disagree at one end, which may indicate a read error. This sequence joins TRBV10-3 and TRBJ2-2, with D perhaps matching TRBD1 (5 bases). The CDR3 spans 15 residues. CDR1 and CDR2 (germline): ENHRY, SYGVKD. The CDR3 reads CAISESGVYTRELFF. The CDR3 DNA follows: TGTGCCATCAGTGAGTCAGGGGTCTACACCCGGGAGCTGTTTTTT.

The rearrangement joins TRBV20-1 to TRBJ2-6; D not certain. Germline loops: CDR1 DFQATT, CDR2 SNEGSKA (reference sequence). There are 14 residues in the CDR3. Trimming removed 3 bases from V and 0 bases from J, with 6 bases in between. The CDR3 spells CSASVISGANVLTF. CDR3 bases: TGCAGTGCTAGTGTTATCTCTGGGGCCAACGTCCTGACTTTC.

This rearrangement joins TRBV6-2 or TRBV6-3 to TRBJ2-2; weak D call: TRBD2 (5 bases). The CDR3 is 16 amino acids. CDR1 is MNHEY and CDR2 is SVGEGT in the germline V gene. V lost 5 bases to trimming and J lost 4 bases, with 17 bases between them. The CDR3 sequence: CASSPLTLEGTGELFF. The CDR3 DNA reads as TGTGCCAGCAGTCCCCTCACCTTAGAGGGCACCGGGGAGCTGTTTTTT.

Of note for this clone: In the same sample, other DNA sequences code for this CDR3. V is TRBV4-3 and J is TRBJ1-5; weak D call: TRBD1 (5 bases). The V end was cut by 0 bases, the J end by 1 base, with 10 bases between. CDR1 and CDR2 from the germline V gene are LGHNA and YSLEER. The CDR3 runs to 16 residues. The CDR3 nucleotides are TGCGCCAGCAGCCAAGATCGGGGGGGGAGCAATCAGCCCCAGCATTTT. Protein: CASSQDRGGSNQPQHF.

The chain links TRBV3-1 (or the pseudogene TRBV3-2) to TRBJ2-1; 13 bases agree with TRBD2. The CDR3 covers 17 residues. The ends lost 8 bases at V and 8 bases at J; junction bases unmatched: 15. Looked up from germline, CDR1 is LGHDT and CDR2 is YNNKEL (reference sequence). CDR3: CASGRLAGGQVGDEQFF. In DNA, the CDR3 is TGTGCCAGCGGCAGACTAGCGGGAGGTCAGGTGGGTGATGAGCAGTTCTTC.

The rearrangement uses TRBV7-6 and TRBJ2-2, with 10 bases lining up with TRBD2. Germline V lookup: CDR1 SGHVS, CDR2 FNYEAQ. V lost 4 bases to trimming and J lost 4 bases; unmatched junction nucleotides: 6. CDR3 length: 16 residues. CDR3 nucleotides: TGTGCCAGCAGCTCAACAGCGGGGGGGCGCACCGGGGAGCTGTTTTTT. Its protein is CASSSTAGGRTGELFF.

This clone was seen only once. The V and J genes are TRBV14 and TRBJ1-4, with unresolved D. CDR1 and CDR2 (germline): SGHDN, FVKESK. Trimming took off 1 base at V and 11 bases at J, with 20 bases between the two ends. The CDR3 runs 16 residues. In DNA form, the CDR3 reads TGTGCCAGCAGCCAAGTTGGCCCCTGGGGAGCCACCAAACTGTTTTTT. Translating gives CASSQVGPWGATKLFF.